Each of the 3 T cell receptor beta chains below was sequenced from the same sample in a study of ipilimumab plus nivolumab after autologous stem cell transplantation. Some clones are missing from TCRdb's copy, which holds only in-frame ones; the method was immunoSEQ multiplex PCR. The data contain approximately 80,000 clones, more than 80% of them singletons. This specimen was PBMCs, taken in a trial of ipilimumab plus nivolumab as post-transplant consolidation. These TCRs come from a male donor with diffuse large B-cell lymphoma.

V and J are TRBV7-8 and TRBJ1-1, with D unclear. This CDR3 region has 15 residues. V lost 4 bases, J lost 11 bases, and 23 bases lay in between. Per the germline V gene, CDR1 is SGHVS and CDR2 is FQNEAQ. The CDR3 coding sequence is TGTGCCAGCAGCTCGGCTGGGTCTTACCTCAATCAGGCTTTCTTT. Translated: CASSSAGSYLNQAFF.

This chain joins TRBV10-2 and TRBJ1-2; D is uncertain. The V and J ends lost 6 bases and 4 bases respectively, with 9 bases between them. CDR1 and CDR2 from the germline V gene are WSHSY and SAAADI. The CDR3 has 12 residues. The CDR3 here is CASRQDSYGYTF. CDR3 coding DNA: TGCGCCAGCAGGCAGGACTCCTATGGCTACACCTTC.

In this sample, this clone turned up a few times. The gene calls are TRBV19 and TRBJ2-2; no reliable D call. The CDR3 extends over 16 amino acids. Germline V CDR1 and CDR2: LNHDA, SQIVND (reference sequence). V lost 1 base to trimming and J lost 2 bases, with 11 bases between them. CDR3 DNA: TGTGCCAGTAGTATAGCGGGCCCCTTAAACACCGGGGAGCTGTTTTTT. It codes for CASSIAGPLNTGELFF.